The text below deals with one T cell receptor beta chain. No antigen is known for it. These data come from a study of cytomegalovirus exposure and HLA in healthy donors. V was clipped by 1 base and J by 7 bases; unmatched bases: 10. Germline V gene sequence: CDR1 SGHRS, CDR2 YFSETQ. This CDR3 comprises 15 residues. Donors consisted of healthy bone marrow donors. Points from the study as a whole: Researchers reportedly found TCR beta sequences accurately predicted most subjects' HLA-A and HLA-B alleles. Associated with cytomegalovirus, according to the listing, were 150 to 200 TCR beta chains. The majority of CMV-associated TCR beta chains were reported as apparently HLA-restricted in a later analysis.

Amplification used 60 Vbeta primers and 13 Jbeta primers. Sequenced by immunoSEQ multiplex PCR; TCRdb stores in-frame clones only, minus some. The table shows 170,000 or so clones, with 80% occurring only once. The rearrangement links TRBV5-1 to TRBJ2-7; 8 positions match TRBD2. The TCR originated in a young man in good health and CMV-seropositive. The sample taken for sequencing was PBMCs. CDR3 coding DNA: TGCGCCAGCAGCTTGATTGCGGGGGGAAATAGGGAGCAGTACTTC. Encoded protein: CASSLIAGGNREQYF.